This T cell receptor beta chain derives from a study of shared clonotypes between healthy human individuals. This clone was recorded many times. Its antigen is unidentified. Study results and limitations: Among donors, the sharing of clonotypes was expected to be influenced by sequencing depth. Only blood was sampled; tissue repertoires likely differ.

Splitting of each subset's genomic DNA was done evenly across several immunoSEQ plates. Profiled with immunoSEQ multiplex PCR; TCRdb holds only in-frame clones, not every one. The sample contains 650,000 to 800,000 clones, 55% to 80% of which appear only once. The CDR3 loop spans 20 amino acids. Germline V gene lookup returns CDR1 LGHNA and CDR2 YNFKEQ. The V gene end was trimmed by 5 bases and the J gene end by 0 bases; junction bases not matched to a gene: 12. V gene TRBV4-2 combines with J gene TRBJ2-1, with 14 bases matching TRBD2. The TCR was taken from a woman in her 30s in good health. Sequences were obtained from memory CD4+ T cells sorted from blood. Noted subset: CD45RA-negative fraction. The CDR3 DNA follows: TGTGCCAGCAGCTCCTCGGGACTAGCGGGAGTCTTGAGCTCCTACAATGAGCAGTTCTTC. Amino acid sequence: CASSSSGLAGVLSSYNEQFF.